Below are 15 T cell receptor beta chains sequenced from a single sample in a study of blood T cell repertoires in COVID-19. Sequencing was performed with immunoSEQ multiplex PCR; in TCRdb, only in-frame clones are kept and a portion is missing. This table holds roughly 36,000 clones, approximately 85% found once. The material sequenced was peripheral blood. These receptors all come from a man aged 60-69 years with active COVID-19.

This clone showed up just once. The V call is TRBV5-1, the J call TRBJ1-4; D may be TRBD1 (5 bases). The CDR3 extends over 14 amino acids. V was cut by 3 bases and J by 8 bases, with 14 bases left in between. The V gene's germline CDR1 is SGHRS and CDR2 YFSETQ. CDR3 nucleotide sequence: TGCGCCAGCAGCTCCCAGGGTTTTAGAGAAAAACTGTTTTTT. This codes for CASSSQGFREKLFF. The full variable domain, completed using reference TRBV5-1 and TRBJ1-4, is KAGVTQTPRYLIKTRGQQVTLSCSPISGHRSVSWYQQTPGQGLQFLFEYFSETQRNKGNFPGRFSGRQFSNSRSEMNVSTLELGDSALYLCASSSQGFREKLFFGSGTQLSVL.

The gene calls are TRBV29-1 and TRBJ1-1; 10 nucleotides align to TRBD1. J lost 4 bases, V lost 6 bases, and 2 bases had no gene match. Germline-derived CDR1 and CDR2 are SQVTM and ANQGSEA. This CDR3 has 12 residues. The CDR3 DNA reads TGCAGCGTCCGGGACAGGGGCACTGAAGCTTTCTTT. Its translation: CSVRDRGTEAFF. Filled out from reference TRBV29-1 and TRBJ1-1, the complete variable domain reads SAVISQKPSRDICQRGTSLTIQCQVDSQVTMMFWYRQQPGQSLTLIATANQGSEATYESGFVIDKFPISRPNLTFSTLTVSNMSPEDSSIYLCSVRDRGTEAFFGQGTRLTVV.

The chain has TRBV27 and TRBJ2-5, with 10 bases lining up with TRBD2. J lost 5 bases, V lost 6 bases, and 9 bases had no gene match. Germline V gives CDR1 MNHEY, CDR2 SMNVEV (reference sequence). This CDR3 region has 15 residues. DNA of the CDR3: TGTGCCAGCAGATTAGCGGGAGGAGAATGGGAGACCCAGTACTTC. Its protein is CASRLAGGEWETQYF.

The J gene is TRBJ2-5, the V gene TRBV11-2; unclear D gene. V dropped 6 bases and J dropped 2 bases, with 13 bases sitting between them. CDR3 size: 14 residues. Germline V gene data show CDR1 as SGHAT and CDR2 as FQNNGV. For the CDR3, the DNA is TGTGCCAGCAGGGCGCCTAGTGGGCAAGAGACCCAGTACTTC. Protein: CASRAPSGQETQYF.

This chain joins TRBV2 and TRBJ2-1; 9 bases fit TRBD2. The CDR3 covers 17 residues. Per the germline V gene, CDR1 is SNHLY and CDR2 is FYNNEI. With V trimmed by 4 bases and J by 4 bases, 11 bases remained unmatched. CDR3 in DNA: TGTGCCAGCAGTGGGGTGGGTCTAGCGGGACTATACAATGAGCAGTTCTTC. Protein: CASSGVGLAGLYNEQFF.

The V and J genes are TRBV28 and TRBJ2-7, with a possible D match to TRBD2 (5 bases). The CDR3 length is 12 residues. The ends were cut back, 8 bases at V and 3 bases at J, with 11 bases in the middle. In germline, CDR1 is MDHEN, CDR2 SYDVKM. The CDR3 sequence: CASSEGIYEQYF. The DNA of the CDR3 is TGTGCCAGCTCCGAGGGCATCTACGAGCAGTACTTC.

This chain connects TRBV27 to TRBJ1-1; D remains ambiguous. The germline CDR1 and CDR2 sequences are MNHEY and SMNVEV (reference sequence). This CDR3 region has 14 residues. Trimming removed 2 bases from V and 1 base from J, with 8 bases in between. CDR3 DNA sequence: TGTGCCAGCAGTTTAGAGGCTGGGAACACTGAAGCTTTCTTT. Encoded protein: CASSLEAGNTEAFF.

The chain has TRBV2 and TRBJ2-1; weak D call: TRBD1 (6 bases). Trimming removed 7 bases at V and 6 bases at J, with 10 bases between. CDR3 length equals 12 residues. Looked up from germline, CDR1 is SNHLY and CDR2 is FYNNEI. CDR3 DNA sequence: TGTGCCAGCAAGGCAGGGGTCAATGAGCAGTTCTTC. Translating gives CASKAGVNEQFF. Supplemented by reference TRBV2 and TRBJ2-1, the full variable domain reads EPEVTQTPSHQVTQMGQEVILRCVPISNHLYFYWYRQILGQKVEFLVSFYNNEISEKSEIFDDQFSVERPDGSNFTLKIRSTKLEDSAMYFCASKAGVNEQFFGPGTRLTVL.

This rearrangement joins TRBV5-1 to TRBJ2-1; 8 bases fit TRBD2. The V segment lost 6 bases and the J segment 8 bases; nucleotides outside the gene matches: 13. Germline V lookup: CDR1 SGHRS, CDR2 YFSETQ. This CDR3 contains 15 residues. DNA for the CDR3: TGCGCCAGCACTGGGACTAGGGACTTGGGGGATGAGCAGTTCTTC. Translating gives CASTGTRDLGDEQFF.

This rearrangement joins TRBV6-1 to TRBJ2-1; D gene ambiguous. CDR1 MNHNS and CDR2 SASEGT come from the germline V gene. The CDR3 spans 11 residues. V shed 3 bases and J shed 8 bases, with 5 bases lying between them. CDR3 coding DNA: TGTGCCAGCAGTGATCGGTATGAGCAGTTCTTC. This gives the protein CASSDRYEQFF.

V is TRBV19 and J is TRBJ2-2; 9 bases map to TRBD1. The CDR3 extends over 15 amino acids. The V gene end was trimmed by 4 bases and the J gene end by 5 bases; junction bases not matched to a gene: 5. The germline V gene encodes CDR1 LNHDA and CDR2 SQIVND (reference sequence). The CDR3 bases are TGTGCCAGTAGTAAGGGGGACAGGGTTACCGGGGAGCTGTTTTTT. It specifies CASSKGDRVTGELFF.

This chain joins TRBV6-6 and TRBJ2-2; 7 bases line up with TRBD1. CDR1 MNHNY and CDR2 SVGAGI come from the germline V gene (reference sequence). The V gene end was trimmed by 6 bases and the J gene end by 3 bases; junction bases not matched to a gene: 7. This CDR3 comprises 15 residues. CDR3 nucleotides: TGTGCCAGCAGCCGGACAGGCCCCGACACCGGGGAGCTGTTTTTT. This sequence encodes CASSRTGPDTGELFF.

The chain joins TRBV6-6 to TRBJ2-1; 10 positions agree with TRBD1. The CDR3 sequence is 13 residues long. Germline V lookup: CDR1 MNHNY, CDR2 SVGAGI (reference sequence). V lost 5 bases to trimming and J lost 7 bases; unmatched junction nucleotides: 2. The CDR3 loop reads CASSQDRGNEQFF. Written as DNA, the CDR3 is TGTGCCAGCAGTCAGGACAGGGGGAATGAGCAGTTCTTC.

CDR3 amino acids: CASSSWGGGGTDTQYF. Written as DNA, the CDR3 is TGTGCCAGCAGCTCGTGGGGGGGTGGTGGCACAGATACGCAGTATTTT. V usage is TRBV9 and J usage is TRBJ2-3, with 7 bases matching TRBD2. Germline values: CDR1 SGDLS, CDR2 YYNGEE. CDR3 length: 16 residues. V trimming: 4 bases; J trimming: 1 base; junction bases outside the gene matches: 9. The full variable domain, completed using reference TRBV9 and TRBJ2-3, is DSGVTQTPKHLITATGQRVTLRCSPRSGDLSVYWYQQSLDQGLQFLIQYYNGEERAKGNILERFSAQQFPDLHSELNLSSLELGDSALYFCASSSWGGGGTDTQYFGPGTRLTVL.

The chain is built from TRBV7-2 and TRBJ2-2, with 10 bases matching TRBD2. The CDR3 has 19 amino acids. Germline values: CDR1 SGHTA, CDR2 FQGNSA. The trim removed 3 bases at V and 5 bases at J, leaving 15 bases unmatched. DNA of the CDR3: TGTGCCAGCAGCTTCGCTGGGAGGCTAGCGGGAGTCAGGACCGGGGAGCTGTTTTTT. Protein sequence: CASSFAGRLAGVRTGELFF.